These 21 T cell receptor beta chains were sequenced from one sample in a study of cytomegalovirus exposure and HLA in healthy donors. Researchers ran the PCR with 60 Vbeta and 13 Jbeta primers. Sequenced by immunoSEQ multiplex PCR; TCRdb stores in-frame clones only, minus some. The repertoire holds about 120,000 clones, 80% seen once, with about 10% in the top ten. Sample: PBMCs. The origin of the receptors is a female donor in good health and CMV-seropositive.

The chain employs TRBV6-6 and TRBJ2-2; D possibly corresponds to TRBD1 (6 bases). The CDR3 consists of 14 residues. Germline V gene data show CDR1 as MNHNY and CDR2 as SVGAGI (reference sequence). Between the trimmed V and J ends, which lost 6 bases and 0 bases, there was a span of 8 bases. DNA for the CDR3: TGTGCCAGCAGACAGGGCTCGAACACCGGGGAGCTGTTTTTT. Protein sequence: CASRQGSNTGELFF.

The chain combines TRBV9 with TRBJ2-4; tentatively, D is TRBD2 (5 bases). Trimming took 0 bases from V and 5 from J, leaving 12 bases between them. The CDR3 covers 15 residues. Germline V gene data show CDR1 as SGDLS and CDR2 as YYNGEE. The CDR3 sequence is CASSVDDYFQNIQYF. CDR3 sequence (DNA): TGTGCCAGCAGCGTAGATGACTATTTCCAAAACATTCAGTACTTC.

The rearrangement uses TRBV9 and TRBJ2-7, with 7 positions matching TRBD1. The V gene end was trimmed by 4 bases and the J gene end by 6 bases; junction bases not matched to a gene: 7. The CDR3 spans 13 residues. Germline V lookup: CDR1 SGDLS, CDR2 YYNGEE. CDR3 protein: CASSRLHRGEQYF. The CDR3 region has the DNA TGTGCCAGCAGCCGCCTCCACAGGGGCGAGCAGTACTTC.

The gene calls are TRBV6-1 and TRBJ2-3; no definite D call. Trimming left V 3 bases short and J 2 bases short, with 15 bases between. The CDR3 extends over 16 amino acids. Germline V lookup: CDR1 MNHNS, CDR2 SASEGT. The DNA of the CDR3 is TGTGCCAGCAGTGACACTTGGGCAACCGCCACAGATACGCAGTATTTT. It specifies CASSDTWATATDTQYF.

This CDR3 reads CASSFQAGWETQYF. The CDR3 DNA follows: TGTGCCAGCAGCTTCCAAGCGGGGTGGGAGACCCAGTACTTC. The V and J genes are TRBV7-3 and TRBJ2-5; 7 bases match TRBD2. CDR1 and CDR2 (germline): SGHTA, FQGTGA. This CDR3 has 14 amino acids. The V gene end was trimmed by 3 bases and the J gene end by 5 bases; junction bases not matched to a gene: 6.

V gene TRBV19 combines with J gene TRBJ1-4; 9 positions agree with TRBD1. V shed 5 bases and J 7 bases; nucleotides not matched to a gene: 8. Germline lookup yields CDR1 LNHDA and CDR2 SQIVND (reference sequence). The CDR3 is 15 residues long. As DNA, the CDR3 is TGTGCCAGTAGTTCCCGGACAGGGGACCTTGAAAAACTGTTTTTT. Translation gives CASSSRTGDLEKLFF. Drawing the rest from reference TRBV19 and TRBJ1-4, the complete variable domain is DGGITQSPKYLFRKEGQNVTLSCEQNLNHDAMYWYRQDPGQGLRLIYYSQIVNDFQKGDIAEGYSVSREKKESFPLTVTSAQKNPTAFYLCASSSRTGDLEKLFFGSGTQLSVL.

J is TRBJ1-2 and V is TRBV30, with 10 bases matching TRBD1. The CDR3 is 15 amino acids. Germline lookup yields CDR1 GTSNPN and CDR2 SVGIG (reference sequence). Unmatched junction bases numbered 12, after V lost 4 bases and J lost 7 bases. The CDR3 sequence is CAWTSTGGSVGGYTF. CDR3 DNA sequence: TGTGCCTGGACCTCGACAGGGGGCTCGGTTGGTGGCTACACCTTC.

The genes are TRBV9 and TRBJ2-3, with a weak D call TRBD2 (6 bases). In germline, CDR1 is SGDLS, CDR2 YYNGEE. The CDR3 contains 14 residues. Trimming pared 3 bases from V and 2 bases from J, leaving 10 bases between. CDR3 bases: TGTGCCAGCAGCGGGGGGACTGTCACAGATACGCAGTATTTT. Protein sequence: CASSGGTVTDTQYF. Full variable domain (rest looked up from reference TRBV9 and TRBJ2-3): DSGVTQTPKHLITATGQRVTLRCSPRSGDLSVYWYQQSLDQGLQFLIQYYNGEERAKGNILERFSAQQFPDLHSELNLSSLELGDSALYFCASSGGTVTDTQYFGPGTRLTVL.

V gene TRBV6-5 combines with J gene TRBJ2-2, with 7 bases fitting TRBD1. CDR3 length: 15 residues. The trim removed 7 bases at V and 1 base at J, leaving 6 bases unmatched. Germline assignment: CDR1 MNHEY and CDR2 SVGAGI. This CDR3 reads CASNRDSKNTGELFF. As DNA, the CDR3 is TGTGCCAGCAACCGGGACAGCAAGAACACCGGGGAGCTGTTTTTT.

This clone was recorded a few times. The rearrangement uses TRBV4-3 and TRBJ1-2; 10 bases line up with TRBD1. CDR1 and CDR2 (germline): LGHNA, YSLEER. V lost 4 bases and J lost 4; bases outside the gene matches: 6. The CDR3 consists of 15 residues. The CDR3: CASSPRQGASYGYTF. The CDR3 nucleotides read TGCGCCAGCAGCCCACGACAGGGGGCGAGCTATGGCTACACCTTC.

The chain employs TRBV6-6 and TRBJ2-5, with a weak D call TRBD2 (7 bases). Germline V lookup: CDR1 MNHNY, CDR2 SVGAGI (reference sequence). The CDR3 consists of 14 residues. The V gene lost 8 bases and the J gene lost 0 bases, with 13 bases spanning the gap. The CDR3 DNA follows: TGTGCCAGCCTTAGGGGGGGGTACCAAGAGACCCAGTACTTC. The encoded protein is CASLRGGYQETQYF.

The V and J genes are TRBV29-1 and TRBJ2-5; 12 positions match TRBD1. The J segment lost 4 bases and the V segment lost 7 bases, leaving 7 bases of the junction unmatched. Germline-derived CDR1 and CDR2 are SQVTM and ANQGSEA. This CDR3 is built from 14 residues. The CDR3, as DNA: TGCAGCGACGGGACAGGGGGCGAGGGAGAGACCCAGTACTTC. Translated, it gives CSDGTGGEGETQYF.

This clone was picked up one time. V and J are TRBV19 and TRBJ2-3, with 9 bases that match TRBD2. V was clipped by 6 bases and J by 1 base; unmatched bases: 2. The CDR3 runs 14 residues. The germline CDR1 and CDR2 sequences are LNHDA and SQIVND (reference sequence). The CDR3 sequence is CASSRTSGTDTQYF. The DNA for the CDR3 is TGTGCCAGTAGCCGGACTAGCGGCACAGATACGCAGTATTTT.

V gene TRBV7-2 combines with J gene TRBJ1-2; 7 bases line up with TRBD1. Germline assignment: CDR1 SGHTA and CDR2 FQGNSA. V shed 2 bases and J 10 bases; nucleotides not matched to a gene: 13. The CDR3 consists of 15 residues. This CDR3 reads CASSLTGTANEDYTF. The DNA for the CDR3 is TGTGCCAGCAGCTTAACGGGGACAGCCAATGAGGACTACACCTTC. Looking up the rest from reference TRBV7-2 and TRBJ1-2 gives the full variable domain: GAGVSQSPSNKVTEKGKDVELRCDPISGHTALYWYRQSLGQGLEFLIYFQGNSAPDKSGLPSDRFSAERTGGSVSTLTIQRTQQEDSAVYLCASSLTGTANEDYTFGSGTRLTVV.

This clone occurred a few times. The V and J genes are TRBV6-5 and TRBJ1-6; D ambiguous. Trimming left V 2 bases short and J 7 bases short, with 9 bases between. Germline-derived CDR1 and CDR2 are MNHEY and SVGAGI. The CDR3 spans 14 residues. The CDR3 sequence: CASSYGLQNSPLHF. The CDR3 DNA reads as TGTGCCAGCAGTTACGGACTCCAAAATTCACCCCTCCACTTT.

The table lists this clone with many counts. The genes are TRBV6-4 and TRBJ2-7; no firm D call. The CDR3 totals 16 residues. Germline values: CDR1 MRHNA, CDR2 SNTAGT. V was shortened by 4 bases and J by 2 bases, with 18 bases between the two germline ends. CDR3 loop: CASSAYEQSKAYEQYF. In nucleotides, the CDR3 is TGTGCCAGCAGTGCCTATGAACAGTCCAAGGCCTACGAGCAGTACTTC.

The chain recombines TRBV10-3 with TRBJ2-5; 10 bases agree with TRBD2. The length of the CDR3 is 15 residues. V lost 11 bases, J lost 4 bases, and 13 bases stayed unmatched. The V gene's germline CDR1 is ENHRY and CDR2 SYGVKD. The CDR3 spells CASNRQRGGVETQYF. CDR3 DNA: TGTGCCTCTAACCGTCAGCGGGGGGGCGTAGAGACCCAGTACTTC.

The CDR3 sequence is CASSLGSGMETEAFF. The CDR3 nucleotides are TGTGCCAGCAGCTTAGGGTCAGGGATGGAAACTGAAGCTTTCTTT. The gene calls are TRBV7-2 and TRBJ1-1, with D tentatively TRBD1 (5 bases). Germline V gives CDR1 SGHTA, CDR2 FQGNSA. CDR3 size: 15 residues. V was pared by 1 base and J by 5 bases, with 14 bases between.

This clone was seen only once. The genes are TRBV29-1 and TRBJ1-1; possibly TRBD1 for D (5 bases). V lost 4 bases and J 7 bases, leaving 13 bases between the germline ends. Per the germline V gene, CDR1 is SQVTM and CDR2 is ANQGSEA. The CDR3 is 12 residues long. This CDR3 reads CSVAGYELEAFF. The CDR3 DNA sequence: TGCAGCGTTGCAGGGTACGAACTTGAAGCTTTCTTT.

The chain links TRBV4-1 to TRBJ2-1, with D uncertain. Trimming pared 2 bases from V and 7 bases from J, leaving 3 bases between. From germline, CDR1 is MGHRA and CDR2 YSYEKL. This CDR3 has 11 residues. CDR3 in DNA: TGCGCCAGCAGCCAAACAAATGAGCAGTTCTTC. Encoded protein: CASSQTNEQFF.

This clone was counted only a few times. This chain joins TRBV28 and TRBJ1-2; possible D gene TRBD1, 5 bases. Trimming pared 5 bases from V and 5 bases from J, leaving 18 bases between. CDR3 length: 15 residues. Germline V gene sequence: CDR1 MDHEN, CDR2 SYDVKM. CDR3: CASSIGGTPTYGYTF. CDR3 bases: TGTGCCAGCAGTATAGGAGGGACTCCAACTTATGGCTACACCTTC.